This T cell receptor (beta chain) was identified in a study of blood T cell repertoires in COVID-19. For the study at large: Researchers got acute and convalescent COVID-19 samples from the United States, Italy and Spain. Nucleic acid was either cDNA or gDNA, and it came from T cells, B-cell-depleted T cells, or PBMCs.

The CDR3 sequence is 15 residues long. CDR1 and CDR2 (germline): LNHNV, YYDKDF (reference sequence). The germline V and J ends were trimmed by 6 bases and 7 bases, with 19 bases remaining between them. As processed by the authors: Reference gene primer amplification gave nucleated cell count estimates. Sequencing was performed with immunoSEQ multiplex PCR; in TCRdb, only in-frame clones are kept and a portion is missing. Clone size and the V and J calls come from that table; the DNA yielded D and trimming. The sample lists 180,000 or so clones, more than 80% occurring once. Sequenced input: peripheral blood. The rearrangement links TRBV15 to TRBJ2-4, with D unclear. The clonotype was recovered from a woman aged 60-70 years with acute or convalescent COVID-19. CDR3 region: CATRNPHGSRNIQYF. The CDR3 DNA reads as TGTGCCACCAGGAATCCCCATGGCAGCAGGAACATTCAGTACTTC.